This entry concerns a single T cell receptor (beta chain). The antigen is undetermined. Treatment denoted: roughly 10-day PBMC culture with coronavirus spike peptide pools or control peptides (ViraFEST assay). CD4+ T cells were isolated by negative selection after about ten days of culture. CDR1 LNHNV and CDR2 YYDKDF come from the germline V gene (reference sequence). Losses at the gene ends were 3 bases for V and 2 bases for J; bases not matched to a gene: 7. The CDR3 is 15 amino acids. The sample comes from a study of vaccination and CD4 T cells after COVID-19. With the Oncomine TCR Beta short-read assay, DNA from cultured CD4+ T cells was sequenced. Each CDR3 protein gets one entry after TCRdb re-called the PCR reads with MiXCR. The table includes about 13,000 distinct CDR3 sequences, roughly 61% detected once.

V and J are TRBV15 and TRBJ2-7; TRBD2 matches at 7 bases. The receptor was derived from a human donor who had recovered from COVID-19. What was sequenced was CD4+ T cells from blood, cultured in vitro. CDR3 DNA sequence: TGTGCCACCAGCAGGGACGCGGGAGCCACCTACGAGCAGTACTTC. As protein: CATSRDAGATYEQYF.